The source of this T cell receptor (beta chain) is a study of T cell clonality in common variable immunodeficiency. The study, taken as a whole, reports: Fewer deletions and N-nucleotide insertions were reportedly seen in common variable immunodeficiency TCR beta sequences. Authors noted CVID clonality's cause needs subpopulation repertoire sequencing. Shared TCRbeta clones were fewer between CVID subjects than controls.

The table came from immunoSEQ multiplex PCR; TCRdb's copy has only in-frame clones and leaves some out. Listed for the sample are approximately 30,000 clones, none seen a single time. The CDR3 contains 16 residues. V lost 4 bases, J lost 0 bases, and 3 bases stayed unmatched. CDR1 is PRHDT and CDR2 is FYEKMQ in the germline V gene (reference sequence). The table lists this clone with many counts. No antigen is known for it. The CDR3 goes on 3 residues after the read ends, and that part is filled in from the germline J gene. This sequence was found in a person between 18 and 70 years old in good health. The gene calls are TRBV13 and TRBJ2-3; the match to TRBD2 covers 11 bases. Sequenced material: peripheral blood mononuclear cells. CDR3 sequence reads: CASSSRLAGSTDTQYF. Incomplete CDR3 DNA: TGTGCCAGCAGCTCGCGACTAGCGGGAAGCACAGATACG.